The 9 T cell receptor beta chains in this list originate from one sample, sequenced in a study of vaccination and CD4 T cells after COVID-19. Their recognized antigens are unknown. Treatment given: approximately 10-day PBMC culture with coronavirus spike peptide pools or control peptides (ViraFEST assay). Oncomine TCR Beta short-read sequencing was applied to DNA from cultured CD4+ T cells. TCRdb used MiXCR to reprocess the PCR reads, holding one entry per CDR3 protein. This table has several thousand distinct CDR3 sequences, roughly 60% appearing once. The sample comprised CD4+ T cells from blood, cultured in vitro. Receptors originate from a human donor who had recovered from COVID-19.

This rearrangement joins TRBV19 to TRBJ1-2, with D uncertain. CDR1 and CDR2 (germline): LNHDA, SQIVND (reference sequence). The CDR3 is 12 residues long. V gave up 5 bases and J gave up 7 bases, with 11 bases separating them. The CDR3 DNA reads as TGTGCCAGTAGTTATGGGTATGTTGGCTACACCTTC. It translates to CASSYGYVGYTF.

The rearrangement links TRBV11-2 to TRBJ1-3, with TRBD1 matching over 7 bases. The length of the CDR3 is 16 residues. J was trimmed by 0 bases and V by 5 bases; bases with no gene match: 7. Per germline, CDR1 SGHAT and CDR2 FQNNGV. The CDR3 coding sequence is TGTGCCAGCAGCCGGACAGGAATTAGCTCTGGAAACACCATATATTTT. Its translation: CASSRTGISSGNTIYF.

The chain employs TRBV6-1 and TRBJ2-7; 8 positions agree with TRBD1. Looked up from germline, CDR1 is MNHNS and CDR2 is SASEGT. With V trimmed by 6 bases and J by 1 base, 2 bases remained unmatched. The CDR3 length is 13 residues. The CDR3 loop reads CASRGDRSYEQYF. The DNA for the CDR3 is TGTGCCAGCAGGGGGGACAGGTCCTACGAGCAGTACTTC.

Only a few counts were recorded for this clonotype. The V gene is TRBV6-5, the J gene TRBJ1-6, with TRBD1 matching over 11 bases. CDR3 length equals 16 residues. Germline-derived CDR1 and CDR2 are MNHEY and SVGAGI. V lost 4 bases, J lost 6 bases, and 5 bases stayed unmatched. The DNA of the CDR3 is TGTGCCAGCAGTTCCCCGGGACAGGGGGTTAATTCACCCCTCCACTTT. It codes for CASSSPGQGVNSPLHF.

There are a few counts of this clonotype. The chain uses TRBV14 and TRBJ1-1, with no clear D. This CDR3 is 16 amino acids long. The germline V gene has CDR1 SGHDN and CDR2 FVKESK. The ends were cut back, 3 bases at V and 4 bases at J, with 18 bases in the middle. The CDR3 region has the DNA TGTGCCAGCAGCCAGGCTAATCACCGGGCGGGCACTGAAGCTTTCTTT. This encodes CASSQANHRAGTEAFF.

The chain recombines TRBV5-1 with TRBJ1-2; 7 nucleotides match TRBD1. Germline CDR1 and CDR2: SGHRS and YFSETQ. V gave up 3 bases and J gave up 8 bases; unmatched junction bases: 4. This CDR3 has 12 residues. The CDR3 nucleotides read TGCGCCAGCAGCTCGACAGGGCCAGGCTACACCTTC. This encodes CASSSTGPGYTF.

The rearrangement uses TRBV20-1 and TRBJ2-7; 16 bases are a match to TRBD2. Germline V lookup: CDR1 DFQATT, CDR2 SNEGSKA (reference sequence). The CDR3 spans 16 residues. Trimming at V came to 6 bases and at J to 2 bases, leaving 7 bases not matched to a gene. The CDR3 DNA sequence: TGCAGTGCGGGACTAGCGGGGGGGCCCCCGACCTACGAGCAGTACTTC. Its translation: CSAGLAGGPPTYEQYF.

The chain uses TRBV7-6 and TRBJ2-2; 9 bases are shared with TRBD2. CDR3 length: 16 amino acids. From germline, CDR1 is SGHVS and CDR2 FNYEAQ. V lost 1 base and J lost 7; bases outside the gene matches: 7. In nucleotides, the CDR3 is TGTGCCAGCAGCTTAGTGCGGGAGGGCCTTGGCGGGGAGCTGTTTTTT. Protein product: CASSLVREGLGGELFF. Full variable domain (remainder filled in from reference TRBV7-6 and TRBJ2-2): GAGVSQSPRYKVTKRGQDVALRCDPISGHVSLYWYRQALGQGPEFLTYFNYEAQQDKSGLPNDRFSAERPEGSISTLTIQRTEQRDSAMYRCASSLVREGLGGELFFGEGSRLTVL.

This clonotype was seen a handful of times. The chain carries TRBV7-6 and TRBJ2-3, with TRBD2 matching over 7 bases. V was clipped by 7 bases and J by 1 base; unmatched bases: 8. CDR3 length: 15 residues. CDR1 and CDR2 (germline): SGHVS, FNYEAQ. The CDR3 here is CASTMTTSGTDTQYF. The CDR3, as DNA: TGTGCCAGCACCATGACTACTAGCGGCACAGATACGCAGTATTTT.